This TCR beta chain was documented in a study of cytomegalovirus exposure and HLA in healthy donors (dated by TCRdb to 2017 to 2019). The study in broad terms: The 700 or so repertoires of the first cohort and the 95 to 150 validation repertoires were produced on the same platform, according to a later analysis. To predict cytomegalovirus infection status, the study combined high-throughput TCR immunosequencing, statistical association of individual TCRs with disease status, and machine learning. In addition to the first cohort of 650 to 800 subjects, a separate validation cohort of 120 different subjects was used. The aim of the study was to test whether cataloging public T cell receptors could identify signatures of past pathogen exposure.

The CDR3, from cysteine to phenylalanine, totals 13 residues. Of the read, only the CDR3 DNA is kept; its 39 bases are in frame from base 1. The germline V gene yields SNHLY for CDR1 and FYNNEI for CDR2. V was cut back by 7 bases and J by 0 bases, leaving a gap of 7 bases between them. Donors formed part of the validation cohort, which comprised 120 subjects and was distinct from the first cohort of fewer than 750 subjects. Study-wide conclusions, independent of this receptor: Of the cluster scores, roughly 95% were above 0 in a later analysis, which found that TCRs clustered in the first cohort also tended to co-occur in the 120 validation repertoires. In vitro tests confirmed that a few of the cytomegalovirus-associated TCR beta chains recognize cytomegalovirus antigens. The study listed around 160 TCR beta chains as associated with cytomegalovirus. It was suggested by the authors that the approach could potentially be generalized to other disease states and immunological phenotypes. In both the original and validation cohorts, the classifier was reported to diagnose cytomegalovirus status with high specificity and sensitivity. A later analysis lacked HLA typing for the validation cohort, so it scored co-occurrence in that cohort across all 130 or so repertoires. Across donors, most TCR sequences were observed very rarely, whereas some public TCRs were present in many individuals.

The library relied on the immunoSEQ multiplex PCR assay. The source study handled its data this way. To diagnose cytomegalovirus status from the catalog of TCR beta chain sequences, a statistical classification framework was built. Sourced from immuneACCESS, this table was stored by TCRdb with only in-frame sequences that have V and J called. A share of the clones is absent; for the studies checked, an unresolved V gene accounts for under half, and the remainder has no known explanation. The V and J calls and clone size were taken over from that table, and D and trimming were inferred from the DNA. Here the sample has approximately 230,000 clones; 87% occur a single time. Around 12% of the sample rests with the top ten. Details on this clone: Its antigen is unknown. Within one base of it there is no much larger clone, and no base qualities were kept.

The V and J genes are TRBV2 and TRBJ1-5, with the D gene not clear enough to name. Specimen: PBMCs. The clonotype originates from a man in his late teens or twenties in good health and CMV-seropositive. The nucleotide sequence is given as TGTGCCAGCAAACGCGATAGCAATCAGCCCCAGCATTTT. Translation gives CASKRDSNQPQHF.